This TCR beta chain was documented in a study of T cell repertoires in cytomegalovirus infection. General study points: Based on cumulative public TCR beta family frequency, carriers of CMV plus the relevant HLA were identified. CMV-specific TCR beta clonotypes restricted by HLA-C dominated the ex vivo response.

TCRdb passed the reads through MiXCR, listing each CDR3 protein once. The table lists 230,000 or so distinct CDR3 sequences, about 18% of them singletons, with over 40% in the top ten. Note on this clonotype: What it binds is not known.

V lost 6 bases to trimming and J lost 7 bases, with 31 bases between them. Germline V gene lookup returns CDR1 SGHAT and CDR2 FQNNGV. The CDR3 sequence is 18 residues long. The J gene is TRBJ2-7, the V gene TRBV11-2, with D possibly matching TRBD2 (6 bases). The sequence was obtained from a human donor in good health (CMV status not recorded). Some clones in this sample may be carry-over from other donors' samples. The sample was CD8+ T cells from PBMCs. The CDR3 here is CASSLAPRVGTGEVEQYF. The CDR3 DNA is TGTGCCAGCAGTCTAGCCCCCCGGGTCGGGACGGGAGAGGTAGAGCAGTACTTC.